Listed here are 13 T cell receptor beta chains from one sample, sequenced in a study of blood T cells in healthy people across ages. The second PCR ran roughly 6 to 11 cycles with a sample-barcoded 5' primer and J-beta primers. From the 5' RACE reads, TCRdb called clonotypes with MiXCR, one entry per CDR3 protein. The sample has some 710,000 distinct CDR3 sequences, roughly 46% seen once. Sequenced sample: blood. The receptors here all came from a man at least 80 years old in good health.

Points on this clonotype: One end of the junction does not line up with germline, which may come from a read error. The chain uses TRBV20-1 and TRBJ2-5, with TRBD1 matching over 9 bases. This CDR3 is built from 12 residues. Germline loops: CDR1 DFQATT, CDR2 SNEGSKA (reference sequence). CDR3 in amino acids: CSAVGDRGYSHF. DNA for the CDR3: TGCAGTGCAGTGGGTGACAGGGGGTATTCGCACTTC.

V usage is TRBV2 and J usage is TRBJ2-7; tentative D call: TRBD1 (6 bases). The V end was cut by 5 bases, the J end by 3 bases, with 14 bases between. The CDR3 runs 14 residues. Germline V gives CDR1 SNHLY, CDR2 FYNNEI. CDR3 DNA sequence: TGTGCCAGCAGTCCCGTAGACAGGCGCTACGAGCAGTACTTC. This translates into CASSPVDRRYEQYF.

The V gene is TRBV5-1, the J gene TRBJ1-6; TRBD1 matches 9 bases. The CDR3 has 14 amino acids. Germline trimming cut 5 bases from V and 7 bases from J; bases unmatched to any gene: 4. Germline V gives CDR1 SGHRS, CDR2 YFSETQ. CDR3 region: CASSPDRGNSPLHF. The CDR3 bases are TGCGCCAGCAGTCCTGACAGGGGGAATTCACCCCTCCACTTT.

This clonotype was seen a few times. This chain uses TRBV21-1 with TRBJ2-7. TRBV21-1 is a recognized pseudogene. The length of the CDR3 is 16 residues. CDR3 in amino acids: CASSKARPGDSYEQYF. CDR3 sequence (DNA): TGTGCCAGCAGCAAAGCGAGGCCAGGGGACTCCTACGAGCAGTACTTC.

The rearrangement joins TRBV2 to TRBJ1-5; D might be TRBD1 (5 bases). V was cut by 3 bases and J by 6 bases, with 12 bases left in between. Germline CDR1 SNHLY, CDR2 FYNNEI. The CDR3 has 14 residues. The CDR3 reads CASSDLAGGQPQHF. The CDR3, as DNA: TGTGCCAGCAGTGATTTGGCCGGGGGTCAGCCCCAGCATTTT.

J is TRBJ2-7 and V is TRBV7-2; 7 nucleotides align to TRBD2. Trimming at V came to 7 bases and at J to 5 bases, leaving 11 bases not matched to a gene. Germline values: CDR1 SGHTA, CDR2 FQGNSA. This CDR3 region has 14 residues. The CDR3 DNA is TGTGCCAGCACTACTGTGGGGGGGAGGAACGAGCAGTACTTC. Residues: CASTTVGGRNEQYF.

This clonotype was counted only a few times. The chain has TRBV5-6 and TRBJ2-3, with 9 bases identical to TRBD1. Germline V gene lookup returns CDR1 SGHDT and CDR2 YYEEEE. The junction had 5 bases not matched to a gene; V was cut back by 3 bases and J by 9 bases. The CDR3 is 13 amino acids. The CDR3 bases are TGTGCCAGCAGCTACCCCGGGACAGGGACGCAGTATTTT. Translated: CASSYPGTGTQYF.

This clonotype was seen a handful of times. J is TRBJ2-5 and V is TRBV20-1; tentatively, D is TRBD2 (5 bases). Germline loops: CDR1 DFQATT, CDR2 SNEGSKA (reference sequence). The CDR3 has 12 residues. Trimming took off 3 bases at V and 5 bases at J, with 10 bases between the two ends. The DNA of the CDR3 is TGCAGTGCTAGCGGAGCGGAGGAGACCCAGTACTTC. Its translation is CSASGAEETQYF.

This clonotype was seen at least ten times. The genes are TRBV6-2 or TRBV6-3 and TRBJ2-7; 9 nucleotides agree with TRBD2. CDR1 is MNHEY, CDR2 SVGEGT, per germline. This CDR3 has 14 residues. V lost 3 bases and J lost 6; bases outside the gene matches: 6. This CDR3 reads CASSYLAGSLEQYF. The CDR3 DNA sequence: TGTGCCAGCAGTTATCTAGCGGGAAGTCTCGAGCAGTACTTC.

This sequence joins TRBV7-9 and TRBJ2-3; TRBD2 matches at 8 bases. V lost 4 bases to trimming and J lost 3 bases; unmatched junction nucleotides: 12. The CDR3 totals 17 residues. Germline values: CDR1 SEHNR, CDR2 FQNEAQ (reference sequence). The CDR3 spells CASSSRGSGSMTDTQYF. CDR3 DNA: TGTGCCAGCAGCTCCCGCGGGAGCGGGAGTATGACAGATACGCAGTATTTT.

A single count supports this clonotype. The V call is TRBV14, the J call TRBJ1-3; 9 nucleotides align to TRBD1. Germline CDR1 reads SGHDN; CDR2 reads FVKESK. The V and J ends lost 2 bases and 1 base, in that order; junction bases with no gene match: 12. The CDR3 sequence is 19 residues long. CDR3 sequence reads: CASSQRTGVLSSSGNTIYF. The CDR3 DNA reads TGTGCCAGCAGCCAAAGGACAGGGGTTCTCAGTTCGTCTGGAAACACCATATATTTT.

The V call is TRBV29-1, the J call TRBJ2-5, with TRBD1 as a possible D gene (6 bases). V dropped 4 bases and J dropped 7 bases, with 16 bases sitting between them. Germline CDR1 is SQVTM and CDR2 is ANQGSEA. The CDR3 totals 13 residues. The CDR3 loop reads CSVGGNRDGTQYF. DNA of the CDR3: TGCAGCGTTGGAGGTAACAGGGACGGGACCCAGTACTTC.

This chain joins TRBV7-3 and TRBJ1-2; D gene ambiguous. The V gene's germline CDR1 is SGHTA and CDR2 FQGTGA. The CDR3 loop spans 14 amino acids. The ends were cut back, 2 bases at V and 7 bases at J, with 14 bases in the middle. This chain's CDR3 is CASSLGIGFSGYTF. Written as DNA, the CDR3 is TGTGCCAGCAGCTTAGGTATTGGATTTAGTGGCTACACCTTC. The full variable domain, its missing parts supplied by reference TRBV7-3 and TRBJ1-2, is GAGVSQTPSNKVTEKGKYVELRCDPISGHTALYWYRQSLGQGPEFLIYFQGTGAADDSGLPNDRFFAVRPEGSVSTLKIQRTERGDSAVYLCASSLGIGFSGYTFGSGTRLTVV.